The 25 T cell receptor beta chains in this list originate from one sample, sequenced in a study of T cell changes during pregnancy in multiple sclerosis. Libraries were prepared by immunoSEQ multiplex PCR; TCRdb keeps only in-frame clonotypes and omits some of them. The repertoire holds over 60,000 clones, with roughly 90% as singletons. The sequenced sample was CD4+ T cells from peripheral blood mononuclear cells, obtained in the third trimester of pregnancy. These receptors were obtained from a female donor in good health, enrolled as a control in a pregnancy study.

This clone has just one count. The rearrangement links TRBV5-6 to TRBJ2-1; the D gene is possibly TRBD2 (6 bases). The V gene lost 4 bases and the J gene lost 6 bases, with 11 bases spanning the gap. The CDR3 has 13 residues. In germline, CDR1 is SGHDT, CDR2 YYEEEE. CDR3 residues: CASSLGTSNEQFF. As DNA, the CDR3 is TGTGCCAGCAGCCTCGGGACTTCCAATGAGCAGTTCTTC.

This clone appeared a few times. The V and J genes are TRBV25-1 and TRBJ1-2; D unresolved. CDR1 and CDR2 (germline): MGHDK, SYGVNS. The CDR3 is 13 amino acids. Trimming stripped 5 bases from V and 8 bases from J, with 15 bases between. This CDR3 reads CASSQSLRSGYTF. Here the CDR3 DNA reads TGTGCCAGCAGTCAATCGCTGAGGAGCGGCTACACCTTC.

CDR3: CASRGTGLYGYTF. The DNA of the CDR3 is TGTGCCAGTAGGGGGACAGGGCTCTATGGCTACACCTTC. This rearrangement joins TRBV19 to TRBJ1-2, with 9 bases that match TRBD1. With 6 bases clipped from V and 4 bases from J, the junction kept 3 bases outside the gene matches. Germline V gene sequence: CDR1 LNHDA, CDR2 SQIVND (reference sequence). This CDR3 spans 13 amino acids.

The chain combines TRBV18 with TRBJ1-1, with 7 bases matching TRBD1. The V segment lost 3 bases and the J segment 0 bases; nucleotides outside the gene matches: 19. The CDR3 runs to 20 residues. Per the germline V gene, CDR1 is KGHSH and CDR2 is LQKENI. The CDR3 spells CASSPGQRAGWDSLNTEAFF. As DNA, the CDR3 is TGTGCCAGCTCACCGGGCCAGCGGGCAGGGTGGGACAGTTTGAACACTGAAGCTTTCTTT.

V is TRBV7-3 and J is TRBJ2-1, with 10 bases lining up with TRBD2. V was pared by 2 bases and J by 7 bases, with 5 bases of the junction left unmatched. Germline V gene sequence: CDR1 SGHTA, CDR2 FQGTGA. The CDR3 contains 15 residues. This CDR3 is CASSLSSGGGNEQFF. DNA for the CDR3: TGTGCCAGCAGCTTATCTAGCGGGGGTGGAAATGAGCAGTTCTTC.

The V gene is TRBV5-1, the J gene TRBJ1-1; TRBD1 agrees at 11 bases. V dropped 4 bases and J dropped 4; count of bases not matched to a gene: 6. Germline CDR1 reads SGHRS; CDR2 reads YFSETQ. The CDR3 loop spans 15 amino acids. DNA of the CDR3: TGCGCCAGCAGCACGGGACAGGGGGTAGGCACTGAAGCTTTCTTT. Residues: CASSTGQGVGTEAFF.

The chain recombines TRBV27 with TRBJ1-6, with D possibly TRBD1 on 6 matching bases. CDR3 length equals 15 residues. V gave up 0 bases and J gave up 8 bases, with 11 bases separating them. CDR1 MNHEY and CDR2 SMNVEV come from the germline V gene (reference sequence). Written as DNA, the CDR3 is TGTGCCAGCAGTTTATCTACAGGGATAGATTCACCCCTCCACTTT. This gives the protein CASSLSTGIDSPLHF.

CDR3 amino acids: CASSQASGLYGYTF. The CDR3 coding sequence is TGTGCCAGCAGCCAAGCGTCGGGACTCTATGGCTACACCTTC. The J gene is TRBJ1-2, the V gene TRBV14; a possible D gene is TRBD1 (5 bases). The CDR3 consists of 14 residues. Trimming removed 1 base from V and 4 bases from J, with 10 bases in between. The V gene's germline CDR1 is SGHDN and CDR2 FVKESK.

The V call is TRBV9, the J call TRBJ1-1; 7 bases are shared with TRBD1. The CDR3 runs to 14 residues. Per the germline V gene, CDR1 is SGDLS and CDR2 is YYNGEE. V shed 4 bases, J shed 1 base, and the junction held 4 bases outside the gene matches. CDR3 in DNA: TGTGCCAGCAGCCCGTGGGACAGGAACACTGAAGCTTTCTTT. This encodes CASSPWDRNTEAFF.

The chain carries TRBV27 and TRBJ1-6; 9 bases match TRBD1. The junction had 2 bases not matched to a gene; V was cut back by 5 bases and J by 9 bases. Germline values: CDR1 MNHEY, CDR2 SMNVEV (reference sequence). The CDR3 has 13 amino acids. CDR3 DNA sequence: TGTGCCAGCAGTCCGGACAGGGGTTCACCCCTCCACTTT. Translation: CASSPDRGSPLHF.

The chain couples TRBV7-2 to TRBJ2-1; 11 bases map to TRBD1. This CDR3 spans 15 amino acids. The trim removed 1 base at V and 7 bases at J, leaving 3 bases unmatched. Per germline, CDR1 SGHTA and CDR2 FQGNSA. CDR3 DNA sequence: TGTGCCAGCAGCTTAGTAGGGACAGGGGGGAATGAGCAGTTCTTC. It encodes CASSLVGTGGNEQFF.

The rearrangement joins TRBV7-2 to TRBJ1-2; 7 bases are a match to TRBD1. The junction had 2 bases not matched to a gene; V was cut back by 3 bases and J by 4 bases. The CDR3 runs 13 residues. CDR1 SGHTA and CDR2 FQGNSA come from the germline V gene. The chain's CDR3 is CASSFGTAYGYTF. The CDR3 DNA is TGTGCCAGCAGCTTCGGGACAGCCTATGGCTACACCTTC.

This sequence joins TRBV10-3 and TRBJ2-1, with D tentatively TRBD1 (6 bases). The CDR3 is made up of 12 amino acids. Germline CDR1 is ENHRY and CDR2 is SYGVKD. The V end lost 8 bases, the J end lost 2 bases, and 7 bases lay between the germline ends. The CDR3 region is CAIGTTYNEQFF. DNA of the CDR3: TGTGCCATCGGGACAACCTACAATGAGCAGTTCTTC.

This chain joins TRBV2 and TRBJ2-5; 8 bases line up with TRBD1. There are 14 residues in the CDR3. V trimming: 4 bases; J trimming: 1 base; junction bases outside the gene matches: 2. Germline V gives CDR1 SNHLY, CDR2 FYNNEI. The CDR3, as DNA: TGTGCCAGCAGTGTAGGACAGGGCCAAGAGACCCAGTACTTC. It yields the protein CASSVGQGQETQYF.

The chain uses TRBV2 and TRBJ2-1, with 9 bases that match TRBD1. From germline, CDR1 is SNHLY and CDR2 FYNNEI. This CDR3 comprises 14 residues. The V and J ends lost 4 bases and 7 bases, in that order; junction bases with no gene match: 5. The CDR3 spells CASSAQGARNEQFF. Written as DNA, the CDR3 is TGTGCCAGCAGTGCACAGGGGGCGCGTAATGAGCAGTTCTTC.

CDR3 DNA sequence: TGCGCCAGCAGCCTGGGACAGGGGGCAGAGACCCAGTACTTC. Translating gives CASSLGQGAETQYF. The chain recombines TRBV5-1 with TRBJ2-5; 12 bases map to TRBD1. V was pared by 4 bases and J by 4 bases, with 2 bases of the junction left unmatched. This CDR3 has 14 amino acids. CDR1 SGHRS and CDR2 YFSETQ come from the germline V gene.

The genes are TRBV7-2 and TRBJ1-1; no reliable D call. V lost 2 bases to trimming and J lost 4 bases, with 17 bases between them. Germline V gene lookup returns CDR1 SGHTA and CDR2 FQGNSA. The CDR3 spans 16 residues. The CDR3 DNA is TGTGCCAGCAGCTTACGGCCAGCGGCCGGCGGCACTGAAGCTTTCTTT. Residues: CASSLRPAAGGTEAFF.

The chain uses TRBV4-3 and TRBJ2-7; 10 positions agree with TRBD2. V was pared by 0 bases and J by 2 bases, with 7 bases of the junction left unmatched. The CDR3 spans 17 residues. CDR1 and CDR2 from the germline V gene are LGHNA and YSLEER. CDR3 coding DNA: TGCGCCAGCAGCCAAGAAACAGGGACTAGCGTTACCTACGAGCAGTACTTC. Protein sequence: CASSQETGTSVTYEQYF.

The genes are TRBV30 and TRBJ1-2; 8 positions agree with TRBD1. This CDR3 comprises 13 residues. In germline, CDR1 is GTSNPN, CDR2 SVGIG (reference sequence). With 3 bases clipped from V and 4 bases from J, the junction kept 4 bases outside the gene matches. CDR3 in DNA: TGTGCCTGGAGGCGACAGGGGATCTATGGCTACACCTTC. Translation gives CAWRRQGIYGYTF.

CDR3 amino acids: CASSLLRGGGDSNEKLFF. The CDR3 bases are TGTGCCAGCAGCTTACTTCGAGGCGGGGGGGATTCTAATGAAAAACTGTTTTTT. The chain links TRBV7-2 to TRBJ1-4; perhaps TRBD1 as D (5 bases). The CDR3 runs to 18 residues. Trimming shortened V by 2 bases and J by 3 bases, and 19 bases separated the two germline ends. Germline V gives CDR1 SGHTA, CDR2 FQGNSA.

This chain joins TRBV4-1 and TRBJ2-3; 10 nucleotides agree with TRBD2. Germline V gives CDR1 MGHRA, CDR2 YSYEKL. The CDR3 consists of 15 residues. V shed 2 bases and J 4 bases; nucleotides not matched to a gene: 3. The CDR3 bases are TGCGCCAGCAGCCAAACTAGCGGGGTGGCAGATACGCAGTATTTT. Residues: CASSQTSGVADTQYF.

This chain connects TRBV7-2 to TRBJ2-3, with D perhaps matching TRBD2 (7 bases). CDR1 and CDR2 (germline): SGHTA, FQGNSA. CDR3 length: 15 residues. Trimming pared 8 bases from V and 0 bases from J, leaving 15 bases between. The CDR3 sequence: CASQKGGASTDTQYF. As DNA, the CDR3 is TGTGCCAGCCAAAAGGGGGGGGCGAGCACAGATACGCAGTATTTT. The entire variable domain, with the rest obtained from reference TRBV7-2 and TRBJ2-3, is as follows: GAGVSQSPSNKVTEKGKDVELRCDPISGHTALYWYRQSLGQGLEFLIYFQGNSAPDKSGLPSDRFSAERTGGSVSTLTIQRTQQEDSAVYLCASQKGGASTDTQYFGPGTRLTVL.

The V gene is TRBV30, the J gene TRBJ1-2; TRBD1 agrees at 7 bases. Looked up from germline, CDR1 is GTSNPN and CDR2 is SVGIG (reference sequence). With 5 bases clipped from V and 2 bases from J, the junction kept 5 bases outside the gene matches. This CDR3 is built from 13 residues. This CDR3 is CAWGQVVNYGYTF. CDR3 nucleotide sequence: TGTGCCTGGGGACAGGTGGTAAACTATGGCTACACCTTC.

This clone was found once. The chain couples TRBV9 to TRBJ2-2; 7 nucleotides agree with TRBD1. Germline CDR1 is SGDLS and CDR2 is YYNGEE. CDR3 size: 14 residues. The V gene end was trimmed by 6 bases and the J gene end by 4 bases; junction bases not matched to a gene: 6. For the CDR3, the DNA is TGTGCCAGCACCAGAAGACAGGGCACCGGGGAGCTGTTTTTT. Protein sequence: CASTRRQGTGELFF.

This clone was recorded once. The chain recombines TRBV7-3 with TRBJ1-1, with TRBD1 identical over 7 bases. The CDR3 is 13 residues long. The germline V gene has CDR1 SGHTA and CDR2 FQGTGA. With V trimmed by 6 bases and J by 1 base, 2 bases remained unmatched. The CDR3, as DNA: TGTGCCAGCAGAGGGGGCGCGAACACTGAAGCTTTCTTT. Translation: CASRGGANTEAFF.